The 21 T cell receptor beta chains given below trace back to one sample, sequenced in a study of beta chain features in type 1 diabetes. The study reverse transcribed the entire isolated RNA, so it sequenced expressed TCRB transcripts. Measured with immunoSEQ multiplex PCR; TCRdb has only the in-frame clones, and not every one. The data contain 900,000 or so clones, roughly 15% of them singletons. The sequencing input was naive CD4+ T cells from blood. These receptors were taken from a woman aged 18 to 35 in good health.

The chain is built from TRBV18 and TRBJ2-7; maybe TRBD2 (6 bases). Trimming shortened V by 2 bases and J by 4 bases, and 15 bases separated the two germline ends. Germline CDR1 is KGHSH and CDR2 is LQKENI. This CDR3 region has 15 residues. The CDR3 DNA follows: TGTGCCAGCTCACCATTGGAGGGCGCAGGGTACGAGCAGTACTTC. It encodes CASSPLEGAGYEQYF. Together with reference TRBV18 and TRBJ2-7, the CDR3 gives the full variable domain: NAGVMQNPRHLVRRRGQEARLRCSPMKGHSHVYWYRQLPEEGLKFMVYLQKENIIDESGMPKERFSAEFPKEGPSILRIQQVVRGDSAAYFCASSPLEGAGYEQYFGPGTRLTVT.

This clone was seen a handful of times. This chain connects TRBV11-2 to TRBJ1-4; 8 nucleotides line up with TRBD1. Trimming cost V 5 bases and J 2 bases; bases outside gene matches: 1. The CDR3 is made up of 14 amino acids. Germline-derived CDR1 and CDR2 are SGHAT and FQNNGV. CDR3 sequence: CASSGQGTNEKLFF. As DNA, the CDR3 is TGTGCCAGCAGCGGACAGGGTACTAATGAAAAACTGTTTTTT.

This clone appeared a few times. The gene calls are TRBV2 and TRBJ2-7, with D possibly TRBD2 on 6 matching bases. There are 14 residues in the CDR3. Germline CDR1 and CDR2: SNHLY and FYNNEI. The germline V and J ends were trimmed by 3 bases and 0 bases, with 9 bases remaining between them. CDR3 residues: CASSEGGTSYEQYF. In DNA form, the CDR3 reads TGTGCCAGCAGTGAGGGCGGGACCTCCTACGAGCAGTACTTC.

The chain combines TRBV7-9 with TRBJ2-3; maybe TRBD2 (9 bases). The germline V and J ends were trimmed by 5 bases and 4 bases, with 19 bases remaining between them. The germline V gene encodes CDR1 SEHNR and CDR2 FQNEAQ (reference sequence). The CDR3 contains 16 residues. The DNA of the CDR3 is TGTGCCAGCAGCCTCGGACAGGGACTAGCATCAGATACGCAGTATTTT. It translates to CASSLGQGLASDTQYF. Drawing the rest from reference TRBV7-9 and TRBJ2-3, the complete variable domain is DTGVSQNPRHKITKRGQNVTFRCDPISEHNRLYWYRQTLGQGPEFLTYFQNEAQLEKSRLLSDRFSAERPKGSFSTLEIQRTEQGDSAMYLCASSLGQGLASDTQYFGPGTRLTVL.

This clone was counted between two and nine times. The CDR3 nucleotides read TGTGCCAGCAGCCAAGTGGGACAGGGGGGCAATGAGCAGTTCTTC. It specifies CASSQVGQGGNEQFF. The V call is TRBV4-2, the J call TRBJ2-1, with 11 bases lining up with TRBD1. Germline lookup yields CDR1 LGHNA and CDR2 YNFKEQ. V dropped 1 base and J dropped 6; count of bases not matched to a gene: 2. The CDR3 has 15 residues.

This chain connects TRBV4-3 to TRBJ2-7; the match to TRBD1 covers 8 bases. There are 15 residues in the CDR3. V lost 4 bases and J lost 0; bases outside the gene matches: 5. From germline, CDR1 is LGHNA and CDR2 YSLEER. CDR3 in DNA: TGCGCCAGCAGCCCCCCAGGGGGCGGCTCCTACGAGCAGTACTTC. Translation gives CASSPPGGGSYEQYF.

This clone was counted only a few times. The rearrangement uses TRBV2 and TRBJ2-7, with 9 positions matching TRBD2. V dropped 6 bases and J dropped 5; count of bases not matched to a gene: 14. The CDR3 covers 16 residues. Germline lookup yields CDR1 SNHLY and CDR2 FYNNEI. The CDR3 region is CASRGPLAGASDEQYF. For the CDR3, the DNA is TGTGCCAGCAGAGGACCCTTAGCGGGAGCGAGCGACGAGCAGTACTTC.

Only a few counts were recorded for this clone. The rearrangement uses TRBV28 and TRBJ2-1; TRBD2 agrees at 9 bases. This CDR3 region has 16 residues. V lost 4 bases and J lost 8; bases outside the gene matches: 12. Germline CDR1 and CDR2: MDHEN and SYDVKM. The CDR3 region has the DNA TGTGCCAGCAGTTCTCTTGCGCGGGAGGGCCGGGATGAGCAGTTCTTC. Its translation: CASSSLAREGRDEQFF.

CDR3 in DNA: TGTGCCAGCAGTTCACCCGGGGCCGGTAGCGCAGATACGCAGTATTTT. It is translated as CASSSPGAGSADTQYF. V and J are TRBV28 and TRBJ2-3; D may match TRBD1 or TRBD2 (5 bases each). The CDR3 loop spans 16 amino acids. Germline V gives CDR1 MDHEN, CDR2 SYDVKM. Trimming removed 4 bases from V and 4 bases from J, with 18 bases in between.

The chain joins TRBV29-1 to TRBJ2-2; 11 bases map to TRBD1. The CDR3 contains 15 residues. Trimming took 5 bases from V and 5 from J; bases not matched to a gene: 7. From germline, CDR1 is SQVTM and CDR2 ANQGSEA. The CDR3 protein is CSVWTGGASTGELFF. The CDR3 nucleotides are TGCAGCGTTTGGACAGGGGGCGCGTCGACCGGGGAGCTGTTTTTT.

The sample holds a few counts of this clone. The rearrangement joins TRBV7-2 to TRBJ2-5; TRBD2 agrees at 7 bases. The CDR3 consists of 18 residues. CDR1 and CDR2 from the germline V gene are SGHTA and FQGNSA. After removal of 2 bases from V and 6 bases from J, the junction contained 18 bases not matched to a gene. The CDR3 nucleotides read TGTGCCAGCAGCTTAAGTCTGAGCGGGACTATTCTGAGGCAGACCCAGTACTTC. Amino acid sequence: CASSLSLSGTILRQTQYF.

The chain joins TRBV28 to TRBJ2-7; no firm D call. Trimming removed 8 bases from V and 1 base from J, with 15 bases in between. This CDR3 has 14 residues. Germline V gene sequence: CDR1 MDHEN, CDR2 SYDVKM. CDR3 coding DNA: TGTGCCAGCTTGACTGGAAGCGCGTCCTACGAGCAGTACTTC. Translating it yields CASLTGSASYEQYF.

Only a few counts were recorded for this clone. The chain is built from TRBV7-6 and TRBJ2-1, with 14 positions matching TRBD2. Germline-derived CDR1 and CDR2 are SGHVS and FNYEAQ. This CDR3 has 14 residues. With V trimmed by 5 bases and J by 9 bases, 3 bases remained unmatched. The DNA for the CDR3 is TGTGCCAGCAGCAGGGGACTAGCGGGAGTTGAGCAGTTCTTC. This sequence encodes CASSRGLAGVEQFF.

This clone came up a few times. V usage is TRBV25-1 and J usage is TRBJ2-1; D tentatively fits TRBD1 or TRBD2 (6 bases each). The V gene lost 2 bases and the J gene lost 6 bases, with 17 bases spanning the gap. The CDR3 loop spans 16 amino acids. Germline V lookup: CDR1 MGHDK, CDR2 SYGVNS. The CDR3 spells CASSERRGVLGNEQFF. DNA of the CDR3: TGTGCCAGCAGTGAACGAAGGGGGGTTTTGGGCAATGAGCAGTTCTTC.

This clone turned up a few times. The rearrangement uses TRBV7-2 and TRBJ2-3; tentatively, D is TRBD1 (5 bases). V was shortened by 3 bases and J by 4 bases, with 14 bases between the two germline ends. Germline CDR1 reads SGHTA; CDR2 reads FQGNSA. This CDR3 region has 15 residues. DNA for the CDR3: TGTGCCAGCAGCTTTGCCCATGGACACGCAGATACGCAGTATTTT. It codes for CASSFAHGHADTQYF.

This chain links TRBV5-4 with TRBJ1-2; TRBD1 agrees at 11 bases. The germline gives CDR1 SGHNT, CDR2 YYREEE (reference sequence). The V gene end was trimmed by 6 bases and the J gene end by 8 bases; junction bases not matched to a gene: 6. The CDR3 runs to 13 residues. CDR3 amino acids: CASTWDRGKGYTF. The CDR3 DNA reads TGTGCCAGCACCTGGGACAGGGGGAAAGGCTACACCTTC. Together with reference TRBV5-4 and TRBJ1-2, the CDR3 gives the full variable domain: ETGVTQSPTHLIKTRGQQVTLRCSSQSGHNTVSWYQQALGQGPQFIFQYYREEENGRGNFPPRFSGLQFPNYSSELNVNALELDDSALYLCASTWDRGKGYTFGSGTRLTVV.

The rearrangement joins TRBV25-1 to TRBJ1-1; 7 nucleotides line up with TRBD1. The CDR3 runs to 15 residues. The germline gives CDR1 MGHDK, CDR2 SYGVNS. V trimming: 2 bases; J trimming: 6 bases; junction bases outside the gene matches: 9. The CDR3 sequence: CASSERLQGTAEAFF. In nucleotides, the CDR3 is TGTGCCAGCAGTGAACGGCTACAGGGGACGGCTGAAGCTTTCTTT.

This clone appeared a few times. V usage is TRBV9 and J usage is TRBJ2-4; 8 nucleotides align to TRBD1. Germline-derived CDR1 and CDR2 are SGDLS and YYNGEE. The CDR3 consists of 15 residues. V was clipped by 0 bases and J by 4 bases; unmatched bases: 3. The CDR3 nucleotides read TGTGCCAGCAGCGTAGGCGGACAGGGTAAAAACATTCAGTACTTC. Its translation: CASSVGGQGKNIQYF.

This chain connects TRBV28 to TRBJ2-5; D is unresolved. Trimming shortened V by 3 bases and J by 4 bases, and 12 bases separated the two germline ends. The CDR3 spans 14 residues. Germline-derived CDR1 and CDR2 are MDHEN and SYDVKM. The CDR3, as DNA: TGTGCCAGCAGTTTGTCCAACCCCCCAGAGACCCAGTACTTC. Protein product: CASSLSNPPETQYF.

As for this clone: Other DNA sequences in this specimen translate into the identical CDR3. The chain employs TRBV9 and TRBJ1-4; no clear D gene. V lost 0 bases and J 0 bases, leaving 6 bases between the germline ends. Germline CDR1 is SGDLS and CDR2 is YYNGEE. There are 15 residues in the CDR3. This CDR3 is CASSVGGATNEKLFF. For the CDR3, the DNA is TGTGCCAGCAGCGTAGGTGGCGCAACTAATGAAAAACTGTTTTTT. The full variable domain, completed using reference TRBV9 and TRBJ1-4, is DSGVTQTPKHLITATGQRVTLRCSPRSGDLSVYWYQQSLDQGLQFLIQYYNGEERAKGNILERFSAQQFPDLHSELNLSSLELGDSALYFCASSVGGATNEKLFFGSGTQLSVL.

This clone was seen a single time. The rearrangement links TRBV7-2 to TRBJ2-3, with a tentative D call TRBD1 (6 bases). Looked up from germline, CDR1 is SGHTA and CDR2 is FQGNSA. The CDR3 extends over 16 amino acids. V lost 3 bases and J 3 bases, leaving 16 bases between the germline ends. The CDR3 nucleotides are TGTGCCAGCAGCTTCGAACGACTGGGACAAACAGATACGCAGTATTTT. Its translation is CASSFERLGQTDTQYF.